This TCR beta chain was documented in a study of OX40 agonist ivuxolimab in advanced cancers. Study details: Dose-escalation patients were diagnosed with hepatocellular carcinoma, melanoma, renal cell cancer or head and neck cancer.

Regarding this clone: The antigen is unknown.

This CDR3 is 12 amino acids long. Germline V CDR1 and CDR2: MNHNY, SVGAGI (reference sequence). With V trimmed by 8 bases and J by 6 bases, 7 bases remained unmatched. Here immunoSEQ multiplex PCR was the method, and the copy in TCRdb shows in-frame clones only, minus some. The sample has some 40,000 clones, about 80% seen once. Study findings and constraints: Among the lowest levels of clonal expansion were found in partial responders at 0.1-3.0 mg/kg. CD8+ T cells averaged more expanded clones than CD4+.

The chain joins TRBV6-6 to TRBJ2-7; 7 bases agree with TRBD1. The sample in question was CD4+ or CD8+ T cells sorted from blood, obtained in a trial of the OX40 agonist ivuxolimab. This clonotype originated in an adult with an advanced solid tumor such as melanoma, head and neck, liver or kidney cancer. The CDR3 DNA sequence: TGTGCCAGCGGGGACAGCCTCTCCGAGCAGTACTTC. Amino acid sequence: CASGDSLSEQYF.